Sequencing of this TCR beta chain was carried out in a study of T cells in Graves' hyperthyroidism and ophthalmopathy. The authors deemed Graves' hyperthyroidism stable absent ophthalmopathy progression within 18 months. CDR3 size: 15 residues. Germline assignment: CDR1 SGHAT and CDR2 FQDESV (reference sequence). Between the trimmed V and J ends, which lost 7 bases and 7 bases, there was a span of 20 bases. There were TCR beta CDR3 regions amplified from RNA transcripts. HTBI primers were employed in a first-round RT-PCR of the TCR CDR3. MiXCR was run by TCRdb on the multiplex PCR reads, yielding one entry per CDR3 protein. The data contain 300,000 to 350,000 distinct CDR3 sequences, 15% to 20% of them singletons.

The receptor was isolated from a woman between 50 and 59 years old with Graves' hyperthyroidism. This chain joins TRBV11-1 and TRBJ1-5, with D unresolved. Input material: blood. Here the CDR3 DNA reads TGTGCCAGCACCTCTTCTGTGGTGATCGACCAGCCCCAGCATTTT. Protein product: CASTSSVVIDQPQHF.